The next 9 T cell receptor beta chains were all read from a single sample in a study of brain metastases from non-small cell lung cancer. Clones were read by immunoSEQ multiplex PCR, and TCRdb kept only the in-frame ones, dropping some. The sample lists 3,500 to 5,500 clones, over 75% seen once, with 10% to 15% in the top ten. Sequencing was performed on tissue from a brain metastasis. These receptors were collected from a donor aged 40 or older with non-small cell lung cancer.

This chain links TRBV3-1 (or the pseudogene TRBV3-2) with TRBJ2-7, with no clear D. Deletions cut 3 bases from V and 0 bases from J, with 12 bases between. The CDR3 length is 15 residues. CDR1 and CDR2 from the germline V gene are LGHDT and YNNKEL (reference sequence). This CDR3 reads CASSQPGSSSYEQYF. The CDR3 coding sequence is TGTGCCAGCAGCCAGCCAGGCAGCTCCTCCTACGAGCAGTACTTC.

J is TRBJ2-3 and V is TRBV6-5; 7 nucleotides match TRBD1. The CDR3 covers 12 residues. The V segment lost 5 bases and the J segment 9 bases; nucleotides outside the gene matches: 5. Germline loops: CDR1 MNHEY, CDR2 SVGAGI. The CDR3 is CASSLQGSTQYF. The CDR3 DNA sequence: TGTGCCAGCAGTCTACAGGGGTCGACGCAGTATTTT.

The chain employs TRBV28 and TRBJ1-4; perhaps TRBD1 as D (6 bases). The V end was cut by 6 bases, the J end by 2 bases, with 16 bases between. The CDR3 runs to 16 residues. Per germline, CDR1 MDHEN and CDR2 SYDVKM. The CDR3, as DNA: TGTGCCAGCAGCCCCCTGGAGGGGGGGACTAATGAAAAACTGTTTTTT. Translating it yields CASSPLEGGTNEKLFF.

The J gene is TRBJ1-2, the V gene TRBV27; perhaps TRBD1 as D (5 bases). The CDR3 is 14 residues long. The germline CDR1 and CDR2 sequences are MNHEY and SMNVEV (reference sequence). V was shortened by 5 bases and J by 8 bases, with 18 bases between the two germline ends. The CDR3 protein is CASSTRTPGAGYTF. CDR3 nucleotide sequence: TGTGCCAGCAGTACCCGGACACCCGGAGCGGGCTACACCTTC.

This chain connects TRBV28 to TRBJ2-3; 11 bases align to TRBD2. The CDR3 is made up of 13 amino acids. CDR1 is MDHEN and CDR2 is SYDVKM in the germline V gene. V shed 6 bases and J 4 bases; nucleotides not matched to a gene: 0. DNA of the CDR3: TGTGCCAGCAGACTAGCGGGGGCAGATACGCAGTATTTT. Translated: CASRLAGADTQYF.

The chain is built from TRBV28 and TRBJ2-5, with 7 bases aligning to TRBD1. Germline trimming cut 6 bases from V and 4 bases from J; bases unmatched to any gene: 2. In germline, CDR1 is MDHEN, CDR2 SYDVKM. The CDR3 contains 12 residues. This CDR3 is CASRTGLETQYF. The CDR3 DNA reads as TGTGCCAGCAGGACAGGGTTAGAGACCCAGTACTTC. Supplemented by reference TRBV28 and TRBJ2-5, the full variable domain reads DVKVTQSSRYLVKRTGEKVFLECVQDMDHENMFWYRQDPGLGLRLIYFSYDVKMKEKGDIPEGYSVSREKKERFSLILESASTNQTSMYLCASRTGLETQYFGPGTRLLVL.

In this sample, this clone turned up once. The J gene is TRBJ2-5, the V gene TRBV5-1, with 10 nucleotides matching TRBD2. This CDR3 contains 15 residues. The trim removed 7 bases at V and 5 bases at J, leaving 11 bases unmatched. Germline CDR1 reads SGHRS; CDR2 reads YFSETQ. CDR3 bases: TGCGCCAGCGGGTCTAGCGGGAGCGATGGGGAGACCCAGTACTTC. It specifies CASGSSGSDGETQYF.

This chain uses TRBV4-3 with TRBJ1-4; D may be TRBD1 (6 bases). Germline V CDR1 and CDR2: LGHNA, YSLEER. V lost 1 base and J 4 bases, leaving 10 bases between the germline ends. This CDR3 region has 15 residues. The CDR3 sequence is CASSQAGGGNEKLFF. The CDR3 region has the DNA TGCGCCAGCAGCCAAGCCGGAGGGGGTAATGAAAAACTGTTTTTT.

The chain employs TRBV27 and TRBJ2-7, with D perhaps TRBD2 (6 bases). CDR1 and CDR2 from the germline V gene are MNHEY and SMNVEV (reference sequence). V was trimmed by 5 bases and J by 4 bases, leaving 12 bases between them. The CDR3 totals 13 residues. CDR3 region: CASSPRGGYEQYF. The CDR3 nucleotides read TGTGCCAGCAGTCCCCGGGGAGGATACGAGCAGTACTTC.